This T cell receptor beta chain was recovered during a study of blood T cell repertoires in COVID-19. V was pared by 6 bases and J by 5 bases, with 7 bases of the junction left unmatched. In germline, CDR1 is ENHRY, CDR2 SYGVKD. The CDR3 spans 14 residues. Produced via immunoSEQ multiplex PCR; TCRdb's table is partial and in-frame only. The sample carries roughly 200,000 clones, 75% to 90% recorded once. This sequence joins TRBV10-3 and TRBJ1-2; TRBD1 aligns across 9 bases. Sequencing was carried out using PBMCs or T cells enriched from blood (not recorded which). This clonotype originated in a woman in her 30s who had been exposed to COVID-19. As DNA, the CDR3 is TGTGCCATCAGCCTCGGGACAGGGTTGTATGGCTACACCTTC. Encoded protein: CAISLGTGLYGYTF.